This is a list of T cell receptor beta chains from one sample in a study of T cells in Graves' hyperthyroidism and ophthalmopathy. A single record per CDR3 protein comes from TCRdb applying MiXCR to the multiplex PCR reads. The sample shows 600,000 to 650,000 distinct CDR3 sequences, 20% to 25% of them seen only once. Sample: blood. Receptor source: a man aged 25 to 40 with Graves' ophthalmopathy. Each CDR3 is given without its conserved first and last residue. Each record gives: V gene, J gene, CDR3 protein.

v_gene: TRBV5-6
j_gene: TRBJ2-7
CDR3aa: ASSLRARQGITYEQY

v_gene: TRBV24-1
j_gene: TRBJ2-2
CDR3aa: ATASGKNTGELF

v_gene: TRBV7-2
j_gene: TRBJ2-1
CDR3aa: ASSQWREGRWYNEQF

v_gene: TRBV27
j_gene: TRBJ2-3
CDR3aa: ASSPLSLAVSTDTQY

v_gene: TRBV4-1
j_gene: TRBJ1-5
CDR3aa: ASSQQGDSNQPQH

v_gene: TRBV10-1
j_gene: TRBJ2-7
CDR3aa: ASSSPDRPYEQY

v_gene: TRBV24-1
j_gene: TRBJ1-5
CDR3aa: ATSDSQWYSNQPQH

v_gene: TRBV27
j_gene: TRBJ2-5
CDR3aa: ASSWTGTKETQY

v_gene: TRBV18
j_gene: TRBJ1-5
CDR3aa: ASSQGLDQPQH

v_gene: TRBV28
j_gene: TRBJ1-1
CDR3aa: ASSSAGEAF

v_gene: TRBV27
j_gene: TRBJ2-3
CDR3aa: ASSLGGGGFTDTQY

v_gene: TRBV20-1
j_gene: TRBJ2-7
CDR3aa: SARTSGRITSYEQY

v_gene: TRBV5-5
j_gene: TRBJ2-1
CDR3aa: ASRGRARAYNEQF

v_gene: TRBV30
j_gene: TRBJ1-6
CDR3aa: AWSVLSSYNSPLH

v_gene: TRBV6-2/TRBV6-3
j_gene: TRBJ1-2
CDR3aa: ASSPGQGGYT

v_gene: TRBV7-6
j_gene: TRBJ2-2
CDR3aa: ASSLASRAGVVTGELF

v_gene: TRBV9
j_gene: TRBJ1-2
CDR3aa: ASSPGTDPADYGYT

v_gene: TRBV30
j_gene: TRBJ1-4
CDR3aa: AWMPNSLNERLF

v_gene: TRBV28
j_gene: TRBJ2-2
CDR3aa: ASSPSGLRLNTGELF

v_gene: TRBV7-9
j_gene: TRBJ2-5
CDR3aa: ASSLSWTGEETQY

v_gene: TRBV27
j_gene: TRBJ1-6
CDR3aa: ASSFSGGGFVSPLH

v_gene: TRBV20-1
j_gene: TRBJ2-4
CDR3aa: SAQLAGGVGAKNVQY

v_gene: TRBV28
j_gene: TRBJ1-2
CDR3aa: ASSVYGQGAPGYT

v_gene: TRBV25-1
j_gene: TRBJ1-6
CDR3aa: ASSDAGRNSPLH

v_gene: TRBV5-8
j_gene: TRBJ1-5
CDR3aa: ASSSEGLGGHQPQH

v_gene: TRBV3-1
j_gene: TRBJ2-4
CDR3aa: ASSNTGTVAKNIQY